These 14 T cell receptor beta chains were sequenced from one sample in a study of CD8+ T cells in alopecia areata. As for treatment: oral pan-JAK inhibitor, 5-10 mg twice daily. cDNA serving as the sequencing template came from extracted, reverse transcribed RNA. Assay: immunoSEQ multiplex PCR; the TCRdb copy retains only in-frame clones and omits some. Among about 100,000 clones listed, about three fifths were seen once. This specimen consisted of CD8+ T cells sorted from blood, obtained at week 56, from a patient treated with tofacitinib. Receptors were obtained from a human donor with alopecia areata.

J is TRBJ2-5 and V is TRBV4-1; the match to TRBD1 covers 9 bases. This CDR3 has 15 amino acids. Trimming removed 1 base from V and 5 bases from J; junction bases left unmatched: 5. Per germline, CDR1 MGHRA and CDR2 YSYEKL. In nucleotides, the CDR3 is TGCGCCAGCAGCCAAGGGACAGGGGACGGGGAGACCCAGTACTTC. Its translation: CASSQGTGDGETQYF.

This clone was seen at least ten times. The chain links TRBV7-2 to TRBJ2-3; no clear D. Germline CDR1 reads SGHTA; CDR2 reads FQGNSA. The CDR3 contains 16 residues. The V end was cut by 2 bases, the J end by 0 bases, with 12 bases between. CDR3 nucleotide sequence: TGTGCCAGCAGCTTAATAGCCCAGCGTAGCACAGATACGCAGTATTTT. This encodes CASSLIAQRSTDTQYF.

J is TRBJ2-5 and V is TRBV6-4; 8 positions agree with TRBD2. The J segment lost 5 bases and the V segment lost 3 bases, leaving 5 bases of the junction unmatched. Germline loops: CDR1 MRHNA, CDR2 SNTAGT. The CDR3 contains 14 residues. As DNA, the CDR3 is TGTGCCAGCAGTGAACGAGCGGGGGCGGAGACCCAGTACTTC. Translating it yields CASSERAGAETQYF.

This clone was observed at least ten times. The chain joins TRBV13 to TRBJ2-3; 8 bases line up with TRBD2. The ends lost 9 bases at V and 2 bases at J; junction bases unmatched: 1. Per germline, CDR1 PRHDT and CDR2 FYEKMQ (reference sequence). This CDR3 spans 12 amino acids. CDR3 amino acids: CASSGDTDTQYF. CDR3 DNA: TGTGCCAGTAGCGGGGACACAGATACGCAGTATTTT. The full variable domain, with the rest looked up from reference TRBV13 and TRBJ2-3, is AAGVIQSPRHLIKEKRETATLKCYPIPRHDTVYWYQQGPGQDPQFLISFYEKMQSDKGSIPDRFSAQQFSDYHSELNMSSLELGDSALYFCASSGDTDTQYFGPGTRLTVL.

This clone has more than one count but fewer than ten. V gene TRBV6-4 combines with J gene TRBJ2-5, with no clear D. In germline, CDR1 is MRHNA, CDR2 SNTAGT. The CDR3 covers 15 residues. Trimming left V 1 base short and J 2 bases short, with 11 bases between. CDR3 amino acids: CASSDLGQLQETQYF. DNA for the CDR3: TGTGCCAGCAGTGACTTAGGGCAGCTTCAAGAGACCCAGTACTTC.

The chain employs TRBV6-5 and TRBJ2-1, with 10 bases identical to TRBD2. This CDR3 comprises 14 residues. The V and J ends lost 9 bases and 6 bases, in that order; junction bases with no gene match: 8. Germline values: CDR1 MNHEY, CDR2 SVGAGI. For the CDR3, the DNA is TGTGCCAGTAAGAGCGGGGGGGCCGTCAATGAGCAGTTCTTC. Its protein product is CASKSGGAVNEQFF.

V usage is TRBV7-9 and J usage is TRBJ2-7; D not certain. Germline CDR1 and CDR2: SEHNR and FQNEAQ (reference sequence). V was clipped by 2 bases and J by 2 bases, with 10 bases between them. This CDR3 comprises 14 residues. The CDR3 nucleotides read TGTGCCAGCAGCTTAAGCGAGCGAACCTACGAGCAGTACTTC. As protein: CASSLSERTYEQYF.

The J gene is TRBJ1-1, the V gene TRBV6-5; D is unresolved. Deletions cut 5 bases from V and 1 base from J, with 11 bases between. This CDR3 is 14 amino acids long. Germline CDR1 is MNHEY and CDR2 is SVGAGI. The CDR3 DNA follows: TGTGCCAGCAGTCTGATGGGGAAGAACACTGAAGCTTTCTTT. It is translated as CASSLMGKNTEAFF.

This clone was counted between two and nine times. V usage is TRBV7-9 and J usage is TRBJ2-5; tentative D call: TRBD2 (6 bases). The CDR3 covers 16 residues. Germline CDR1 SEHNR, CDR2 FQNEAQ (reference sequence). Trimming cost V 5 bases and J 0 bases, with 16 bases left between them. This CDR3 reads CASSPIFGDYQETQYF. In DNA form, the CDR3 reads TGTGCCAGCAGCCCCATATTCGGGGACTACCAAGAGACCCAGTACTTC.

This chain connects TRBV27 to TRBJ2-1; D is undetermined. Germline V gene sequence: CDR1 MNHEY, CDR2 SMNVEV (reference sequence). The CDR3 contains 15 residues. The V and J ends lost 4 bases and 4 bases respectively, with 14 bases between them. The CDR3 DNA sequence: TGTGCCAGCAGTTATACTACCAATGGGTACAATGAGCAGTTCTTC. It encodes CASSYTTNGYNEQFF.

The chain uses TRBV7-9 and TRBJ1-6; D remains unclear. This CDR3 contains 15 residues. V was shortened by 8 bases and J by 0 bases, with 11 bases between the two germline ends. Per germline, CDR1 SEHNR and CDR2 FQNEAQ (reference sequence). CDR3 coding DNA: TGTGCCAGCTCAGGTTCGAGCTCCTATAATTCACCCCTCCACTTT. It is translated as CASSGSSSYNSPLHF.

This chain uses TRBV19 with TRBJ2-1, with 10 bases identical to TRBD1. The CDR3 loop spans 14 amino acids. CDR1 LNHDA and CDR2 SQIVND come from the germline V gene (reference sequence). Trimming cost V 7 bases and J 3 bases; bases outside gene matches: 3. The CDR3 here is CASNRDRGYNEQFF. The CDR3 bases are TGTGCCAGTAACCGGGACAGGGGCTACAATGAGCAGTTCTTC.

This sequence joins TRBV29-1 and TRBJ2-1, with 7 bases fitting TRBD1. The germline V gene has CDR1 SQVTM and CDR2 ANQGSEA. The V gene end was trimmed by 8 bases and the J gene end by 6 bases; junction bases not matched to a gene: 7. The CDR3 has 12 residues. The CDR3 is CSPLTGINEQFF. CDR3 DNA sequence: TGCAGCCCCCTGACAGGGATCAATGAGCAGTTCTTC.

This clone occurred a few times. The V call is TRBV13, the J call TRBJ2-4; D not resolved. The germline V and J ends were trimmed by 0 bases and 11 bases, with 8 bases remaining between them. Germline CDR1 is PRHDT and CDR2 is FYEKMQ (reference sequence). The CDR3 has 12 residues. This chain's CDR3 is CASSLGPRFQYF. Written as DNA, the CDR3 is TGTGCCAGCAGCTTAGGCCCCCGCTTTCAGTACTTC.